Following are 20 T cell receptor beta chains from one sample sequenced in a study of cytomegalovirus exposure and HLA in healthy donors. Both 60 Vbeta primers and 13 Jbeta primers went into the PCR. Libraries were prepared by immunoSEQ multiplex PCR; TCRdb keeps only in-frame clonotypes and omits some of them. The listing contains about 210,000 clones. Source material: PBMCs. These receptors originate from a woman aged 30 to 39 in good health and CMV-seropositive.

V gene TRBV9 combines with J gene TRBJ2-5; 10 nucleotides match TRBD2. V lost 2 bases to trimming and J lost 5 bases; unmatched junction nucleotides: 9. CDR3 length: 16 amino acids. CDR1 is SGDLS and CDR2 is YYNGEE in the germline V gene. CDR3 in amino acids: CASSVEAGGPGETQYF. CDR3 bases: TGTGCCAGCAGCGTTGAAGCGGGAGGGCCGGGGGAGACCCAGTACTTC.

V is TRBV19 and J is TRBJ1-3; tentative D call: TRBD1 (5 bases). Germline V gene data show CDR1 as LNHDA and CDR2 as SQIVND (reference sequence). The CDR3 covers 15 residues. V was cut by 10 bases and J by 0 bases, with 16 bases left in between. The CDR3 DNA is TGTGCCACCAAGGCCCCCAGGGACTCTGGAAACACCATATATTTT. Residues: CATKAPRDSGNTIYF.

V usage is TRBV7-9 and J usage is TRBJ2-3; possibly TRBD2 for D (5 bases). This CDR3 contains 14 residues. Per the germline V gene, CDR1 is SEHNR and CDR2 is FQNEAQ (reference sequence). Trimming pared 4 bases from V and 0 bases from J, leaving 8 bases between. DNA of the CDR3: TGTGCCAGCAGCTCTGGACTCAGCACAGATACGCAGTATTTT. The encoded protein is CASSSGLSTDTQYF. Looking up the rest from reference TRBV7-9 and TRBJ2-3 gives the full variable domain: DTGVSQNPRHKITKRGQNVTFRCDPISEHNRLYWYRQTLGQGPEFLTYFQNEAQLEKSRLLSDRFSAERPKGSFSTLEIQRTEQGDSAMYLCASSSGLSTDTQYFGPGTRLTVL.

V and J are TRBV7-2 and TRBJ2-7; unclear D gene. CDR1 is SGHTA and CDR2 is FQGNSA in the germline V gene. The CDR3 contains 13 residues. V lost 3 bases to trimming and J lost 0 bases, with 6 bases between them. The CDR3 coding sequence is TGTGCCAGCAGCTTTTTAGCCTCCTACGAGCAGTACTTC. Protein: CASSFLASYEQYF.

The rearrangement links TRBV19 to TRBJ1-5, with 8 positions matching TRBD1. Germline-derived CDR1 and CDR2 are LNHDA and SQIVND (reference sequence). Trimming at V came to 3 bases and at J to 0 bases, leaving 4 bases not matched to a gene. This CDR3 has 16 amino acids. The CDR3 region has the DNA TGTGCCAGTAGTATCGCTGGGACAGGTAGCAATCAGCCCCAGCATTTT. Protein: CASSIAGTGSNQPQHF.

The genes are TRBV6-5 and TRBJ2-5, with 7 nucleotides matching TRBD2. The CDR3 sequence is 14 residues long. Germline lookup yields CDR1 MNHEY and CDR2 SVGAGI. Germline trimming cut 4 bases from V and 4 bases from J; bases unmatched to any gene: 6. CDR3 in DNA: TGTGCCAGCAGTTTCTTAGCGGGCGTAGAGACCCAGTACTTC. It specifies CASSFLAGVETQYF.

The V call is TRBV6-5, the J call TRBJ2-1, with 8 bases lining up with TRBD2. Germline trimming cut 0 bases from V and 5 bases from J; bases unmatched to any gene: 6. Germline V CDR1 and CDR2: MNHEY, SVGAGI. The CDR3 is 16 residues long. In nucleotides, the CDR3 is TGTGCCAGCAGTTACTCGGCCAGCGGGGGAAACAATGAGCAGTTCTTC. Translating gives CASSYSASGGNNEQFF.

This chain joins TRBV27 and TRBJ2-5, with D possibly TRBD2 on 5 matching bases. This CDR3 comprises 13 residues. CDR1 and CDR2 (germline): MNHEY, SMNVEV (reference sequence). V was shortened by 4 bases and J by 11 bases, with 17 bases between the two germline ends. The CDR3 bases are TGTGCCAGCAGTTCTTTCGCTGGGTGGGAGCAGTACTTC. Its protein product is CASSSFAGWEQYF.

This chain connects TRBV11-2 to TRBJ2-3, with D unresolved. V lost 4 bases and J 1 base, leaving 12 bases between the germline ends. This CDR3 has 15 residues. Germline assignment: CDR1 SGHAT and CDR2 FQNNGV. CDR3 DNA sequence: TGTGCCAGCAGCTCCACTACGCCCGGCACAGATACGCAGTATTTT. Its protein is CASSSTTPGTDTQYF. Supplemented by reference TRBV11-2 and TRBJ2-3, the full variable domain reads EAGVAQSPRYKIIEKRQSVAFWCNPISGHATLYWYQQILGQGPKLLIQFQNNGVVDDSQLPKDRFSAERLKGVDSTLKIQPAKLEDSAVYLCASSSTTPGTDTQYFGPGTRLTVL.

Note on this clone: The same CDR3 is also encoded by other DNA sequences in this sample. The chain links TRBV18 to TRBJ1-1; D is unclear. Per the germline V gene, CDR1 is KGHSH and CDR2 is LQKENI. The V gene lost 2 bases and the J gene lost 1 base, with 8 bases spanning the gap. The length of the CDR3 is 14 residues. The CDR3 here is CASSPYRENTEAFF. The CDR3 bases are TGTGCCAGCTCACCATATAGAGAGAACACTGAAGCTTTCTTT.

This CDR3 reads CSVEIQGARGETQYF. CDR3 nucleotides: TGCAGCGTTGAAATCCAGGGGGCGCGGGGGGAGACCCAGTACTTC. V gene TRBV29-1 combines with J gene TRBJ2-5; TRBD1 is a possible D gene (8 bases). CDR3 length equals 15 residues. Germline V gene lookup returns CDR1 SQVTM and CDR2 ANQGSEA. Between the trimmed V and J ends, which lost 2 bases and 5 bases, there was a span of 18 bases.

The chain links TRBV19 to TRBJ1-2, with TRBD1 as a possible D gene (6 bases). Trimming pared 4 bases from V and 0 bases from J, leaving 12 bases between. In germline, CDR1 is LNHDA, CDR2 SQIVND (reference sequence). This CDR3 region has 15 residues. The DNA for the CDR3 is TGTGCCAGTAGTAGTCCAGGGGCTTCTAACTATGGCTACACCTTC. Its protein product is CASSSPGASNYGYTF.

With respect to this clone: The same CDR3 also results from other DNA sequences found in this sample. In nucleotides, the CDR3 is TGTGCCAGCAGTGAAGCGGGGACAGGCAATCAGCCCCAGCATTTT. Amino acid sequence: CASSEAGTGNQPQHF. V is TRBV6-1 and J is TRBJ1-5; 7 bases are shared with TRBD1. Germline values: CDR1 MNHNS, CDR2 SASEGT. The V and J ends lost 0 bases and 2 bases, in that order; junction bases with no gene match: 1. The CDR3 runs 15 residues.

This chain joins TRBV2 and TRBJ2-7; 7 positions agree with TRBD1. The ends lost 8 bases at V and 2 bases at J; junction bases unmatched: 9. Germline CDR1 SNHLY, CDR2 FYNNEI. The CDR3 runs to 14 residues. CDR3: CASQWTGSTYEQYF. The CDR3 nucleotides are TGTGCCAGCCAGTGGACAGGATCTACCTACGAGCAGTACTTC.

This chain connects TRBV19 to TRBJ2-3, with 10 bases aligning to TRBD2. Germline values: CDR1 LNHDA, CDR2 SQIVND (reference sequence). The CDR3 is made up of 15 amino acids. The V segment lost 8 bases and the J segment 0 bases; nucleotides outside the gene matches: 5. The CDR3 reads CASLERGGSTDTQYF. For the CDR3, the DNA is TGTGCCAGTCTCGAGCGGGGGGGAAGCACAGATACGCAGTATTTT.

This chain joins TRBV6-1 and TRBJ2-5, with 12 bases identical to TRBD2. Germline V lookup: CDR1 MNHNS, CDR2 SASEGT. V lost 5 bases to trimming and J lost 0 bases; unmatched junction nucleotides: 1. The CDR3 totals 15 residues. The CDR3 DNA reads as TGTGCCAGCAGTCGACTAGCGGGGGACCAAGAGACCCAGTACTTC. It codes for CASSRLAGDQETQYF.

V and J are TRBV6-5 and TRBJ1-1; D gene uncertain. Germline assignment: CDR1 MNHEY and CDR2 SVGAGI. The ends were cut back, 10 bases at V and 9 bases at J, with 15 bases in the middle. This CDR3 comprises 11 residues. Written as DNA, the CDR3 is TGTGCCACTAACGAAGAAACCAAAGCTTTCTTT. As protein: CATNEETKAFF.

The rearrangement links TRBV19 to TRBJ1-4, with 9 bases aligning to TRBD1. V gave up 7 bases and J gave up 8 bases; unmatched junction bases: 11. The CDR3 is 15 residues long. Germline CDR1 and CDR2: LNHDA and SQIVND (reference sequence). DNA of the CDR3: TGTGCCAGTACCCGTATGGGGACAGGGCGGGAAAAACTGTTTTTT. Translation: CASTRMGTGREKLFF. Drawing the rest from reference TRBV19 and TRBJ1-4, the complete variable domain is DGGITQSPKYLFRKEGQNVTLSCEQNLNHDAMYWYRQDPGQGLRLIYYSQIVNDFQKGDIAEGYSVSREKKESFPLTVTSAQKNPTAFYLCASTRMGTGREKLFFGSGTQLSVL.

J is TRBJ2-7 and V is TRBV7-2; 13 bases align to TRBD2. CDR1 and CDR2 from the germline V gene are SGHTA and FQGNSA. With V trimmed by 7 bases and J by 8 bases, 8 bases remained unmatched. The CDR3 consists of 14 residues. The chain's CDR3 is CASNQTSGRAKQYF. In nucleotides, the CDR3 is TGTGCCAGCAACCAAACTAGCGGGAGGGCTAAGCAGTACTTC.

On this clone: Germline is not matched at one junction end, which may reflect a read error. The genes are TRBV6-5 and TRBJ1-2; 9 bases map to TRBD1. The germline CDR1 and CDR2 sequences are MNHEY and SVGAGI. The CDR3 has 13 amino acids. The CDR3 loop is CASSPQGASGYAF. The CDR3 nucleotides read TGTGCCAGCAGTCCACAGGGGGCGAGTGGCTACGCCTTC.